The rows below give T cell receptor beta chains drawn from one sample of a study of blood T cell repertoires in COVID-19. Sequenced by immunoSEQ multiplex PCR; TCRdb stores in-frame clones only, minus some. The sample shows 100,000 to 150,000 clones, around 81% of them seen only once. The specimen was peripheral blood. The receptors come from a woman aged 50 to 65 with acute or convalescent COVID-19. CDR3s include the opening cysteine and the closing phenylalanine or tryptophan. A D gene is named only where the DNA matches it firmly. Not every row has a clone size; where given, it reads once, few, many or a size class.

TRBJ1-6 NA TRBV30 TRBD1 CAWVRDRDNSPLHF TGTGCCTGGGTTCGGGACAGGGATAATTCACCCCTCCACTTT
TRBJ2-5 once TRBV11-2 NA CASSPTYGETQYF TGTGCCAGCAGCCCGACTTACGGGGAGACCCAGTACTTC
TRBJ2-5 NA TRBV28 TRBD1 CASKGAPYQETQYF TGTGCCAGCAAGGGGGCTCCGTACCAAGAGACCCAGTACTTC
TRBJ1-4 NA TRBV29-1 NA CSVGWGRDEKLFF TGCAGCGTTGGTTGGGGGCGCGATGAAAAACTGTTTTTT
TRBJ2-3 once TRBV19 TRBD2 CASSPTSGGAIDTQYF TGTGCCAGTAGCCCAACTAGCGGGGGGGCTATAGATACGCAGTATTTT
TRBJ1-6 NA TRBV6-1 NA CASSEWETTGTERRAPLHF TGTGCCAGCAGTGAATGGGAAACGACCGGGACTGAAAGGCGAGCCCCCCTCCACTTT
TRBJ1-5 NA TRBV3-1/TRBV3-2 NA CASSQEGGSGNQPQHF TGTGCCAGCAGCCAAGAAGGGGGAAGTGGCAATCAGCCCCAGCATTTT
TRBJ2-2 NA TRBV11-2 TRBD2 CASSASLGTSGTGELFF TGTGCCAGCAGCGCCTCCCTTGGGACTAGCGGGACCGGGGAGCTGTTTTTT
TRBJ2-2 NA TRBV27 TRBD2 CATKSGGYTGELFF TGTGCCACCAAGAGCGGGGGATATACCGGGGAGCTGTTTTTT
TRBJ1-2 NA TRBV7-9 NA CASSLEGNHGYTF TGTGCCAGCAGCTTGGAGGGGAACCATGGCTACACCTTC
TRBJ2-1 NA TRBV7-3 TRBD2 CASSRSGGENYNEQFF TGTGCCAGCAGCCGTAGCGGGGGGGAAAACTACAATGAGCAGTTCTTC